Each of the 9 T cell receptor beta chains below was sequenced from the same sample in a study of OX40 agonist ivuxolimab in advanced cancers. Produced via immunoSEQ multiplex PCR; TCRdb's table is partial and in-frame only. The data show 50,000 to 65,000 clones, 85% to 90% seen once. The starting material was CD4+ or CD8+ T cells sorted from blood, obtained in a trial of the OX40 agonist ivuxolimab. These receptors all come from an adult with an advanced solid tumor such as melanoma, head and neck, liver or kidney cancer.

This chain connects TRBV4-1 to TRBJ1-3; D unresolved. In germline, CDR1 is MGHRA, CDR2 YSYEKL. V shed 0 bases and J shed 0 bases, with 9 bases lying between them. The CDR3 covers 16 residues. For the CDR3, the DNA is TGCGCCAGCAGCCAAGATAAGGCAAACTCTGGAAACACCATATATTTT. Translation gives CASSQDKANSGNTIYF.

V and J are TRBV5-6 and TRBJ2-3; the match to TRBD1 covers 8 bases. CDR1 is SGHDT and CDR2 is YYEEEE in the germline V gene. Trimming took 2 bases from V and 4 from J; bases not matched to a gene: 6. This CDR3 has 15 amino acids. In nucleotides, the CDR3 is TGTGCCAGCAGCTTTGGACAGGGTGGGGCAGATACGCAGTATTTT. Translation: CASSFGQGGADTQYF.

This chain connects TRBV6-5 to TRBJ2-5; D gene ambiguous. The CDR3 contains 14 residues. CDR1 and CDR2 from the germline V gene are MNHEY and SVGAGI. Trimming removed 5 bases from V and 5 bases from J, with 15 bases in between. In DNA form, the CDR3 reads TGTGCCAGCAGTCCCCGGACCTCCCAGGAGACCCAGTACTTC. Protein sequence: CASSPRTSQETQYF.

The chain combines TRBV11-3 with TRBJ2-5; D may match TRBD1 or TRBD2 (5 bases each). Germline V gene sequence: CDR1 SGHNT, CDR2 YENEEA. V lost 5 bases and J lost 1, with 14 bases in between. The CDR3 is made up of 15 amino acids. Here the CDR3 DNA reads TGTGCCAGCAGCCCAGGGTGGAGGCCCCAAGAGACCCAGTACTTC. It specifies CASSPGWRPQETQYF. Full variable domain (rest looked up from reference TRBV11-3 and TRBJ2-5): EAGVVQSPRYKIIEKKQPVAFWCNPISGHNTLYWYLQNLGQGPELLIRYENEEAVDDSQLPKDRFSAERLKGVDSTLKIQPAELGDSAVYLCASSPGWRPQETQYFGPGTRLLVL.

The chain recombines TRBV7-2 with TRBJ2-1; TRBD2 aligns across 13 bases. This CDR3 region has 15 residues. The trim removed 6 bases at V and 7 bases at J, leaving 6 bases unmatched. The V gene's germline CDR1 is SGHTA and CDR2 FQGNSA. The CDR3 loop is CASSSGLAGFNEQFF. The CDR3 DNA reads TGTGCCAGCAGTTCGGGACTAGCGGGGTTTAATGAGCAGTTCTTC.

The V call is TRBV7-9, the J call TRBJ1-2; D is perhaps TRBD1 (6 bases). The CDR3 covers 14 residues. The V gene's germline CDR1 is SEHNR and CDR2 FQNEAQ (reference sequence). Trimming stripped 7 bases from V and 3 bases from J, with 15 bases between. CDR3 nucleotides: TGTGCCAGCACTATTTCAGAGGGGGACTATGGCTACACCTTC. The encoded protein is CASTISEGDYGYTF.

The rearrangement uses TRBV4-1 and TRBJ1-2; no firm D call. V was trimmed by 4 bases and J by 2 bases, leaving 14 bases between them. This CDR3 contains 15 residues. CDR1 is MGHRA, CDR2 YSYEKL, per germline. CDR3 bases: TGCGCCAGCAGCCCTAGAGGTGGAAGAAACTATGGCTACACCTTC. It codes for CASSPRGGRNYGYTF.

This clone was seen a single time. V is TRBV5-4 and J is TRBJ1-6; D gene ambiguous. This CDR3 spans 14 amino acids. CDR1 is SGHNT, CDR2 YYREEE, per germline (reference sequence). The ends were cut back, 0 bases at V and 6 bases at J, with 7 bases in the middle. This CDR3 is CASSLAQINSPLHF. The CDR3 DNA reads TGTGCCAGCAGCTTGGCTCAGATTAATTCACCCCTCCACTTT.

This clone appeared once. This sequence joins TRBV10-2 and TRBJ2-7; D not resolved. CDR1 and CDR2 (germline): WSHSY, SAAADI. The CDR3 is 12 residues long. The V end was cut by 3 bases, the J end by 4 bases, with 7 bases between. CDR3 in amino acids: CASSEDTYEQYF. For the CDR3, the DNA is TGCGCCAGCAGTGAAGACACGTACGAGCAGTACTTC.